The 3 T cell receptor beta chains in this list originate from one sample, sequenced in a study of T cell responses to AZD1222 COVID-19 vaccine. TCRdb's copy holds only in-frame clones and misses some; the assay was immunoSEQ multiplex PCR. The data show roughly 140,000 clones, over 80% seen once. Sequences were derived from peripheral blood, sampled on day 0 of MenACWY control vaccination. The origin of the receptors is an adult in good health.

The chain uses TRBV27 and TRBJ1-5, with TRBD1 as a possible D gene (6 bases). Germline V gives CDR1 MNHEY, CDR2 SMNVEV (reference sequence). V was cut by 5 bases and J by 3 bases, with 14 bases left in between. The CDR3 contains 15 residues. For the CDR3, the DNA is TGTGCCAGCAGTCCTCTGGGGGGCTTCAATCAGCCCCAGCATTTT. As protein: CASSPLGGFNQPQHF.

Here the CDR3 DNA reads TGTGCCAGCAGCTGGACAGGACCGGACAATGAGCAGTTCTTC. Translated, it gives CASSWTGPDNEQFF. The rearrangement links TRBV27 to TRBJ2-1; 7 bases fit TRBD1. From germline, CDR1 is MNHEY and CDR2 SMNVEV (reference sequence). V was pared by 6 bases and J by 5 bases, with 7 bases of the junction left unmatched. The CDR3 runs to 14 residues.

V is TRBV6-1 and J is TRBJ1-5; no clear D gene. The germline V gene has CDR1 MNHNS and CDR2 SASEGT. This CDR3 region has 18 residues. V lost 0 bases, J lost 4 bases, and 19 bases lay in between. The CDR3 sequence is CASSEAVPRVGRNQPQHF. CDR3 in DNA: TGTGCCAGCAGTGAAGCCGTCCCGCGGGTGGGGAGGAATCAGCCCCAGCATTTT.